The T cell receptor (beta chain) under discussion was sequenced for a study of control samples from healthy donors and cancer patients (dated by TCRdb to about 2020). V is cut by 6 bases and J by 6 bases, and the space between the germline ends is 6 bases. The CDR3 has 12 amino acids, counting the end cysteine and phenylalanine. Only the CDR3 portion is preserved as DNA: 36 bases, with reading frame beginning at the first base. Based on the germline V gene, the CDR1 and CDR2 sequences are SNHLY and FYNNEI. Points on this clone: Its target antigen remains unknown. It has no much larger one-base neighbor in the sample; base qualities were not kept.

Library prep was done by the immunoSEQ multiplex PCR assay. TCRdb retrieved this table from immuneACCESS and kept in-frame rearrangements only. Not all clones are present; in checked studies, unresolved V genes account for under half, and no reason is known for the remainder. The sample table lists 150,000 to 200,000 clones, roughly 91% of them with a count of one. Clones ranked in the top ten supply approximately 1.5% of the sample. Sequenced sample: blood. This clonotype was sampled from a woman aged 25-40 years in good health. The rearranged chain carries TRBV2 and TRBJ1-6; too little of a D gene remains to name it. At the DNA level, the sequence is TGTGCCAGCAGGGAGGTTAATTCACCCCTCCACTTT. Its protein reads: CASREVNSPLHF.